Listed below are T cell receptor beta chains from one sample, sequenced in a study of blood T cell repertoires in COVID-19. The method was immunoSEQ multiplex PCR; TCRdb's version includes in-frame clones alone and lacks a portion of them. The data contain some 530,000 clones, more than 85% of them seen just once; the ten biggest clones take up roughly 8.5%. The specimen was PBMCs or T cells enriched from blood (not recorded which). These receptors came from a woman between 55 and 75 years old who had recovered from COVID-19. Both conserved end residues are part of each CDR3. D genes are given only for firm matches. Not all rows give a size; the values are once, few, many and, for expanded clones, a class.

TRBJ2-7 TRBV10-1 . TRBD1 CASSRDRVGKYEQYF TGCGCCAGCAGCCGAGACAGGGTCGGTAAATACGAGCAGTACTTC
TRBJ2-7 TRBV5-4 once TRBD1 CASSRGQGGYEQYF TGTGCCAGCAGTCGCGGACAGGGGGGTTACGAGCAGTACTTC
TRBJ1-4 TRBV5-1 . TRBD1 CASSLTRTGNEKLFF TGCGCCAGCAGCTTGACCCGGACAGGGAATGAAAAACTGTTTTTT
TRBJ1-4 TRBV3-1/TRBV3-2 . . CASSQDRGETNEKLFF TGTGCCAGCAGCCAAGATCGCGGGGAAACTAATGAAAAACTGTTTTTT
TRBJ1-5 TRBV24-1 . TRBD1 CATSDEDRAFGNQPQHF TGTGCCACCAGTGATGAGGACAGGGCGTTTGGCAATCAGCCCCAGCATTTT
TRBJ1-6 TRBV3-1/TRBV3-2 once . CASSQAGPAVGSPLHF TGTGCCAGCAGCCAAGCAGGCCCAGCGGTTGGTTCACCCCTCCACTTT
TRBJ2-1 TRBV9 . TRBD1 CASSPSIWGDRTYNEQFF TGTGCCAGCAGCCCATCCATTTGGGGGGACAGGACGTACAATGAGCAGTTCTTC
TRBJ2-3 TRBV14 . . CASSLPAGGSTDTQYF TGTGCCAGCAGCCTACCGGCAGGGGGGTCCACAGATACGCAGTATTTT
TRBJ1-1 TRBV11-3 . TRBD1 CASRKGAANTEAFF TGTGCCAGCAGGAAGGGGGCGGCGAACACTGAAGCTTTCTTT
TRBJ2-1 TRBV5-1 . TRBD1 CASSPGTGSEQFF TGCGCCAGCAGCCCTGGGACAGGGAGTGAGCAGTTCTTC
TRBJ2-1 TRBV5-4 . . CASSLASASYNEQFF TGTGCCAGCAGCTTGGCCAGCGCAAGCTACAATGAGCAGTTCTTC
TRBJ1-6 TRBV28 . TRBD1 CASSSGQGLSSPLHF TGTGCCAGCAGTTCCGGACAGGGCCTTAGTTCACCCCTCCACTTT
TRBJ1-1 TRBV4-1 . TRBD1 CASSPSTGLYTEAFF TGCGCCAGCAGCCCATCGACAGGGCTGTACACTGAAGCTTTCTTT
TRBJ2-1 TRBV2 . . CASSETRQGLEQFF TGTGCCAGCAGTGAAACCCGACAGGGACTTGAGCAGTTCTTC
TRBJ2-1 TRBV15 . . CATSRDPSGYYNEQFF TGTGCCACCAGCAGAGATCCGAGCGGTTACTACAATGAGCAGTTCTTC
TRBJ2-5 TRBV12-3/TRBV12-4 . . CASSLAGGETQYF TGTGCCAGCAGTTTAGCCGGGGGAGAGACCCAGTACTTC
TRBJ2-7 TRBV6-5 once . CASSLLGSPYEQYF TGTGCCAGCAGCCTCTTGGGGAGCCCCTACGAGCAGTACTTC
TRBJ2-3 TRBV5-1 . . CASSYFTDTQYF TGCGCCAGCAGCTACTTCACAGATACGCAGTATTTT
TRBJ1-3 TRBV6-1 . . CASSEGGFSGNTIYF TGTGCCAGCAGTGAAGGGGGCTTCTCTGGAAACACCATATATTTT
TRBJ1-6 TRBV6-5 . . CASSSHGGDDSPLHF TGTGCCAGCAGCTCCCACGGGGGGGATGATTCACCCCTCCACTTT
TRBJ1-1 TRBV5-1 few . CASTLGAGGGSTEAFF TGCGCCAGCACTCTCGGAGCGGGGGGCGGAAGCACTGAAGCTTTCTTT
TRBJ1-2 TRBV27 . TRBD1 CASSLGTAYGYTF TGTGCCAGCAGTTTGGGGACAGCATATGGCTACACCTTC
TRBJ2-3 TRBV30 . TRBD1 CAWTTGTGSTDTQYF TGTGCCTGGACTACCGGGACAGGGTCGACAGATACGCAGTATTTT
TRBJ1-6 TRBV5-4 . . CASSLGGRTNSPLHF TGTGCCAGCAGCTTGGGCGGGCGGACCAATTCACCCCTCCACTTT